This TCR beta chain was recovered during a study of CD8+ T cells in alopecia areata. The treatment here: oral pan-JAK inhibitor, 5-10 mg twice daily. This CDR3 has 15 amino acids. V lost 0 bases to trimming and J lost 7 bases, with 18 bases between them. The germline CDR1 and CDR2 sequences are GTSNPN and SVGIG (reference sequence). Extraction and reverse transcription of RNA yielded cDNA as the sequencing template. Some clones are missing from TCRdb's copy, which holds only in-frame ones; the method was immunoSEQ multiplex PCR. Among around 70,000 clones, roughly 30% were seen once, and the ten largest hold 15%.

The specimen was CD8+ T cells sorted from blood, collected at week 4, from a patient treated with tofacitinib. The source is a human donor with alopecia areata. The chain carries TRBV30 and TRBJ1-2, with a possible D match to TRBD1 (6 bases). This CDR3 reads CAWSVLTGREVGYTF. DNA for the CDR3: TGTGCCTGGAGTGTCCTGACAGGCCGGGAGGTTGGCTACACCTTC.